The 20 T cell receptor beta chains in this list originate from one sample, sequenced in a study of T cells in women clearing cervical HPV infection. Data came from immunoSEQ multiplex PCR; TCRdb stores just in-frame clones and leaves some out. Its table records 20,000 to 30,000 clones. The sample comprised blood buffy coat. These receptors originate from a woman between 18 and 75 years old with a cervical HPV16 infection that either progressed to CIN3+ or cleared (not recorded which).

Turning to this clone: The read halts 3 residues ahead of the CDR3 end, with the missing end drawn from the germline J gene. The chain uses TRBV7-2 and TRBJ1-2; D is undetermined. Germline lookup yields CDR1 SGHTA and CDR2 FQGNSA. V gave up 1 base and J gave up 4 bases, with 7 bases separating them. CDR3 size: 13 residues. CDR3 bases read: TGTGCCAGCAGCTTAGGGGCAGCCTATGGC. It yields the protein CASSLGAAYG. The whole CDR3 sequence reads CASSLGAAYGYTF.

CDR3 protein: CASSPGQNYEQYF. The part of the CDR3 DNA that was read is TGCGCCAGCAGCCCGGGACAAAATTACGAG. The chain combines TRBV5-1 with TRBJ2-7; the D gene is possibly TRBD1 (6 bases). With the read ending 3 residues before the CDR3 end, the germline J gene is used to fill in that end. The germline V gene has CDR1 SGHRS and CDR2 YFSETQ. Trimming removed 4 bases from V and 4 bases from J, with 12 bases in between. The CDR3 has 13 residues.

Turning to this clone: From the germline J gene comes the end of the CDR3, since the read stops 3 residues before it. The rearrangement uses TRBV18 and TRBJ1-2; D not certain. The CDR3 runs 19 residues. Between the trimmed V and J ends, which lost 1 base and 0 bases, there was a span of 21 bases. Germline V CDR1 and CDR2: KGHSH, LQKENI. CDR3 DNA, as far as it was read: TGTGCCAGCTCACCACTCATTATTGGTATAACAAAGGCTAACTATGGC. Protein product: CASSPLIIGITKANYG. The complete CDR3 sequence is CASSPLIIGITKANYGYTF.

About this clone itself: The CDR3 end falls 3 residues outside the read, so it is completed with the germline J gene. The rearrangement uses TRBV7-6 and TRBJ2-3; no reliable D call. This CDR3 contains 12 residues. CDR1 and CDR2 (germline): SGHVS, FNYEAQ. Trimming pared 3 bases from V and 3 bases from J, leaving 4 bases between. The DNA read from the CDR3 is TGTGCCAGCAGCTTTATAACAGATACG. Encoded protein: CASSFITDT. Given in full, the CDR3 is CASSFITDTQYF. The full variable domain, rest sourced from reference TRBV7-6 and TRBJ2-3, is GAGVSQSPRYKVTKRGQDVALRCDPISGHVSLYWYRQALGQGPEFLTYFNYEAQQDKSGLPNDRFSAERPEGSISTLTIQRTEQRDSAMYRCASSFITDTQYFGPGTRLTVL.

Turning to this clone: The read ends 3 residues shy of where the CDR3 ends; the end is completed using the germline J gene. The V and J genes are TRBV18 and TRBJ1-2, with no clear D. The length of the CDR3 is 16 residues. Germline assignment: CDR1 KGHSH and CDR2 LQKENI. CDR3 DNA, as far as it was read: TGTGCCAGCTCACCAAGGCTAGCGGGAGGAAGGTACGAC. It codes for CASSPRLAGGRYD. From start to end, the CDR3 is CASSPRLAGGRYDYTF.

In the case of this clone: The CDR3 end is not reached by the read, which stops 3 residues before it; the germline J gene fills it in. This chain links TRBV18 with TRBJ1-2, with TRBD1 as a possible D gene (5 bases). Germline V gene lookup returns CDR1 KGHSH and CDR2 LQKENI. The length of the CDR3 is 14 residues. The CDR3 reads CASSPRGSSYDYTF. CDR3 DNA, as far as it was read: TGTGCCAGCTCACCACGGGGCAGCTCCTACGAC.

Remarks on this clone: The read falls 3 residues short of the CDR3 end, and the missing part is taken from the germline J gene. This sequence joins TRBV6-2 or TRBV6-3 and TRBJ1-5; maybe TRBD1 (6 bases). The CDR3 totals 14 residues. V lost 0 bases and J 9 bases, leaving 12 bases between the germline ends. Germline V lookup: CDR1 MNHEY, CDR2 SVGEGT. CDR3 bases read: TGTGCCAGCAGTTACTCGAAGGGGGAGGGGCCC. Translating gives CASSYSKGEGP. The entire CDR3 sequence reads CASSYSKGEGPQHF.

Incomplete CDR3 DNA: TGCAGCGGGGGACTTTCGAACACCGGGGAG. Translated, it gives CSGGLSNTGE. In full, the CDR3 reads CSGGLSNTGELFF. The rearrangement links TRBV29-1 to TRBJ2-2, with a weak D call TRBD2 (6 bases). The observed sequence ends 3 residues before the CDR3 terminus, with the missing tail filled in from the germline J gene. V was trimmed by 7 bases and J by 0 bases, leaving 9 bases between them. Germline-derived CDR1 and CDR2 are SQVTM and ANQGSEA. CDR3 length: 13 residues.

Incomplete CDR3 DNA: TGTGCCATCAGTGATCCGGACAGCCTCTATAATTCACCC. It is translated as CAISDPDSLYNSP. The whole CDR3 is CAISDPDSLYNSPLHF. The gene calls are TRBV10-3 and TRBJ1-6, with TRBD1 as a possible D gene (6 bases). The read ends 3 residues early relative to the CDR3; the germline J gene fills the gap. The V and J ends lost 3 bases and 3 bases respectively, with 12 bases between them. In germline, CDR1 is ENHRY, CDR2 SYGVKD. The CDR3 is 16 residues long.

On this clone: The observed sequence ends 3 residues before the CDR3 terminus, with the missing tail filled in from the germline J gene. The sample has other DNA sequences that encode this CDR3 too. The chain recombines TRBV5-1 with TRBJ1-3; 7 bases map to TRBD1. The CDR3 contains 16 residues. V lost 4 bases, J lost 0 bases, and 7 bases stayed unmatched. From germline, CDR1 is SGHRS and CDR2 YFSETQ. The CDR3 sequence: CASSETGQSSGNTIYF. The CDR3 DNA, read in part, is TGCGCCAGCAGCGAAACGGGACAGAGCTCTGGAAACACC.

With regard to this clone: The CDR3 end falls 3 residues outside the read, so it is completed with the germline J gene. The genes are TRBV2 and TRBJ2-2; TRBD1 is a possible D gene (6 bases). V dropped 3 bases and J dropped 2 bases, with 13 bases sitting between them. The germline CDR1 and CDR2 sequences are SNHLY and FYNNEI. This CDR3 contains 16 residues. The CDR3 DNA, read in part, is TGTGCCAGCAGTGATGATGCAGGGGTAAACACCGGGGAG. This codes for CASSDDAGVNTGE. The full CDR3 protein is CASSDDAGVNTGELFF. Full variable domain (remainder filled in from reference TRBV2 and TRBJ2-2): EPEVTQTPSHQVTQMGQEVILRCVPISNHLYFYWYRQILGQKVEFLVSFYNNEISEKSEIFDDQFSVERPDGSNFTLKIRSTKLEDSAMYFCASSDDAGVNTGELFFGEGSRLTVL.

A note on this clone: Read sequence stops 3 residues before the CDR3 end, and the germline J gene provides the missing end. The chain carries TRBV6-1 and TRBJ2-3; D is perhaps TRBD1 (5 bases). V shed 2 bases and J shed 6 bases, with 15 bases lying between them. This CDR3 is 15 amino acids long. Germline CDR1 reads MNHNS; CDR2 reads SASEGT. CDR3 loop: CASSESRGRRDTQYF. Partial CDR3 DNA: TGTGCCAGCAGTGAATCAAGGGGTAGGCGGGATACG.

Note on this clone: Sequencing ends 3 residues short of the CDR3 end; the germline J gene provides the rest. Distinct nucleotide sequences in the sample also encode this CDR3. The V and J genes are TRBV2 and TRBJ2-3; tentatively, D is TRBD2 (7 bases). Deletions cut 3 bases from V and 0 bases from J, with 10 bases between. Germline V gene sequence: CDR1 SNHLY, CDR2 FYNNEI. The CDR3 covers 15 residues. CDR3 DNA, as far as it was read: TGTGCCAGCAGTGAGAGGGGGGGTAGCACAGATACG. Its protein product is CASSERGGSTDT. In full, the CDR3 reads CASSERGGSTDTQYF.

As regards this clone: At one of its ends the junction is not consistent with the germline gene, which may arise from a read error. The read halts 3 residues ahead of the CDR3 end, with the missing end drawn from the germline J gene. The same CDR3 also results from other DNA sequences found in this sample. V is TRBV6-1 and J is TRBJ1-3; 7 nucleotides match TRBD1. The germline gives CDR1 MNHNS, CDR2 SASEGT. The CDR3 contains 13 residues. This chain's CDR3 is CASSEGTANTIYF. The CDR3 DNA, read in part, is TGTGCCAGCAGTGAGGGGACAGCTAACACG.

Comment on this clone: The CDR3 end falls 3 residues outside the read, so it is completed with the germline J gene. The chain joins TRBV19 to TRBJ2-7; TRBD2 might be the D (5 bases). Germline CDR1 LNHDA, CDR2 SQIVND (reference sequence). Between the trimmed V and J ends, which lost 4 bases and 6 bases, there was a span of 13 bases. The CDR3 has 13 amino acids. The CDR3 sequence is CASSNLADVEQYF. CDR3 bases read: TGTGCCAGTAGTAACCTAGCCGACGTCGAG.

Worth noting for this clone: The CDR3 end is not reached by the read, which stops 3 residues before it; the germline J gene fills it in. This chain connects TRBV19 to TRBJ1-2; possibly TRBD1 for D (6 bases). Germline CDR1 reads LNHDA; CDR2 reads SQIVND (reference sequence). This CDR3 has 14 amino acids. The sequenced CDR3 bases are TGTGCCAGTAGTATCACCAACAGGGTCGGCGAC. Residues: CASSITNRVGD. The whole CDR3 sequence reads CASSITNRVGDYTF.

A word on this clone: The read is 3 residues too short to cover the CDR3 end, so that end is filled in from the germline J gene. The chain links TRBV20-1 to TRBJ2-2; 8 nucleotides match TRBD1. Germline V gene lookup returns CDR1 DFQATT and CDR2 SNEGSKA (reference sequence). This CDR3 is 16 amino acids long. V lost 0 bases and J lost 6; bases outside the gene matches: 9. The CDR3 is CSARDKGQGAPGELFF. CDR3 bases read: TGCAGTGCTAGAGATAAGGGCCAGGGGGCGCCCGGGGAG.

In the case of this clone: The CDR3 extends 3 residues past the end of the read, so its final part is completed from the germline J gene. The chain links TRBV30 to TRBJ1-2; 10 bases align to TRBD1. The CDR3 extends over 14 amino acids. Germline-derived CDR1 and CDR2 are GTSNPN and SVGIG (reference sequence). J was trimmed by 7 bases and V by 2 bases; bases with no gene match: 7. The part of the CDR3 DNA that was read is TGTGCCTGGAGTCGACAGGGGGCGCGGGGTGGC. Translating it yields CAWSRQGARGG. The entire CDR3 protein reads CAWSRQGARGGYTF.

Of note for this clone: The CDR3 is cut off 3 residues early in the read; its end comes from the germline J gene. The V gene is TRBV5-1, the J gene TRBJ2-5; 11 positions agree with TRBD2. Germline CDR1 SGHRS, CDR2 YFSETQ. This CDR3 spans 16 amino acids. V shed 4 bases and J 5 bases; nucleotides not matched to a gene: 10. CDR3 region: CASSRTSGSIWETQYF. The CDR3 bases that were read are TGCGCCAGCAGCCGTACTAGCGGGAGTATTTGGGAGACC.

Of note for this clone: The read halts 3 residues ahead of the CDR3 end, with the missing end drawn from the germline J gene. V and J are TRBV7-6 and TRBJ2-1, with TRBD1 identical over 8 bases. CDR1 is SGHVS, CDR2 FNYEAQ, per germline. The CDR3 totals 16 residues. V dropped 5 bases and J dropped 1; count of bases not matched to a gene: 7. The CDR3: CASSPRTGGSYNEQFF. Partial CDR3 DNA: TGTGCCAGCAGCCCCAGAACAGGGGGATCCTACAATGAG.